These 16 T cell receptor beta chains share one sample of origin, sequenced in a study of blood T cell repertoires in COVID-19. Profiling relied on immunoSEQ multiplex PCR, and the TCRdb table lists in-frame clones only, not all of them. The sample consists of about 110,000 clones, 70% to 85% of them appearing once. The specimen was peripheral blood. These receptors were collected from a woman in her 40s with acute or convalescent COVID-19.

This clone was counted a few times. The V and J genes are TRBV29-1 and TRBJ1-2, with 8 bases that match TRBD1. The CDR3 is made up of 13 amino acids. Germline V gives CDR1 SQVTM, CDR2 ANQGSEA. The V and J ends lost 4 bases and 6 bases, in that order; junction bases with no gene match: 7. The CDR3 DNA reads TGCAGCGTTGCCCGCGGGGGACAGGATGGCTACACCTTC. Amino acid sequence: CSVARGGQDGYTF.

The V gene is TRBV9, the J gene TRBJ2-2, with D perhaps matching TRBD1 (5 bases). V lost 0 bases and J 7 bases, leaving 10 bases between the germline ends. There are 14 residues in the CDR3. The germline CDR1 and CDR2 sequences are SGDLS and YYNGEE. Here the CDR3 DNA reads TGTGCCAGCAGCGTAGGGGGCTGGAGCGGGGAGCTGTTTTTT. Translating it yields CASSVGGWSGELFF.

This clone was detected a few times. The chain combines TRBV7-2 with TRBJ2-5; D may be TRBD1 (5 bases). The CDR3 consists of 14 residues. Germline loops: CDR1 SGHTA, CDR2 FQGNSA. Trimming cost V 5 bases and J 4 bases, with 14 bases left between them. The CDR3 bases are TGTGCCAGCAGCAACGGACAAATTGGAGAGACCCAGTACTTC. It is translated as CASSNGQIGETQYF.

This clone turned up a few times. The chain employs TRBV2 and TRBJ1-2; a weak D match, TRBD1 (6 bases). The germline gives CDR1 SNHLY, CDR2 FYNNEI. There are 13 residues in the CDR3. The V end lost 7 bases, the J end lost 5 bases, and 14 bases lay between the germline ends. CDR3 region: CASTTGPFYGYTF. CDR3 sequence (DNA): TGTGCCAGCACGACAGGTCCTTTTTATGGCTACACCTTC.

The chain has TRBV12-3 or TRBV12-4 and TRBJ1-2, with 7 bases matching TRBD1. CDR3 length: 13 amino acids. The ends lost 6 bases at V and 1 base at J; junction bases unmatched: 2. CDR3 bases: TGTGCCAGCAGGAGACAGGGTAACTATGGCTACACCTTC. Translation: CASRRQGNYGYTF.

V and J are TRBV30 and TRBJ2-5; maybe TRBD2 (7 bases). Per the germline V gene, CDR1 is GTSNPN and CDR2 is SVGIG (reference sequence). The germline V and J ends were trimmed by 5 bases and 5 bases, with 12 bases remaining between them. This CDR3 is built from 12 residues. CDR3 bases: TGTGCCTGGGGGGGCGGGGGCGAGACCCAGTACTTC. This translates into CAWGGGGETQYF.

This clone was observed a handful of times. The gene calls are TRBV7-9 and TRBJ1-6; 9 bases map to TRBD1. The ends lost 5 bases at V and 8 bases at J; junction bases unmatched: 7. CDR3 length equals 15 residues. Germline-derived CDR1 and CDR2 are SEHNR and FQNEAQ (reference sequence). The CDR3 nucleotides read TGTGCCAGCAGCCCATGGGGACAGGGAGATTCACCCCTCCACTTT. Residues: CASSPWGQGDSPLHF. Drawing the rest from reference TRBV7-9 and TRBJ1-6, the complete variable domain is DTGVSQNPRHKITKRGQNVTFRCDPISEHNRLYWYRQTLGQGPEFLTYFQNEAQLEKSRLLSDRFSAERPKGSFSTLEIQRTEQGDSAMYLCASSPWGQGDSPLHFGNGTRLTVT.

The chain carries TRBV6-5 and TRBJ2-7; D might be TRBD2 (7 bases). The CDR3 extends over 15 amino acids. V lost 6 bases and J 3 bases, leaving 18 bases between the germline ends. From germline, CDR1 is MNHEY and CDR2 SVGAGI. CDR3 sequence reads: CASSDSGTLNYEQYF. The CDR3, as DNA: TGTGCCAGCAGCGACAGCGGGACACTTAACTACGAGCAGTACTTC.

This clone has only one observation. This chain links TRBV7-9 with TRBJ1-3; D gene ambiguous. Germline CDR1 and CDR2: SEHNR and FQNEAQ (reference sequence). V shed 0 bases and J shed 8 bases, with 14 bases lying between them. There are 15 residues in the CDR3. The CDR3 sequence is CASSLAETVGDTIYF. As DNA, the CDR3 is TGTGCCAGCAGCTTAGCCGAGACGGTCGGGGACACCATATATTTT.

The genes are TRBV1 and TRBJ2-3; the DNA was not compared with TRBD2, the D call given in the table. TRBV1 is classified as a pseudogene. The CDR3 consists of 17 residues. The CDR3 protein is CTSSPPRRAGDTDTQYF. DNA for the CDR3: TGCACCAGCAGCCCACCCCGACGAGCGGGGGACACAGATACGCAGTATTTT.

This chain links TRBV6-5 with TRBJ1-2; D is unresolved. Trimming removed 5 bases at V and 4 bases at J, with 17 bases between. Germline V CDR1 and CDR2: MNHEY, SVGAGI. The CDR3 sequence is 15 residues long. This CDR3 reads CASSHQLTGSYGYTF. CDR3 coding DNA: TGTGCCAGCAGTCATCAGCTCACGGGATCCTATGGCTACACCTTC.

The rearrangement links TRBV14 to TRBJ2-5, with TRBD2 matching 11 bases. Germline assignment: CDR1 SGHDN and CDR2 FVKESK. Trimming cost V 1 base and J 7 bases; bases outside gene matches: 8. The CDR3 covers 16 residues. The CDR3 spells CASSQGLAGGEGTQYF. The CDR3 bases are TGTGCCAGCAGCCAAGGCCTAGCGGGGGGCGAGGGGACCCAGTACTTC.

The chain has TRBV6-5 and TRBJ2-1, with 9 bases that match TRBD2. The V gene end was trimmed by 7 bases and the J gene end by 4 bases; junction bases not matched to a gene: 8. The CDR3 runs to 15 residues. CDR1 MNHEY and CDR2 SVGAGI come from the germline V gene. CDR3 nucleotides: TGTGCCAGCACCCTAGCGGGACCAGGGTACAATGAGCAGTTCTTC. Its translation: CASTLAGPGYNEQFF.

The rearrangement links TRBV29-1 to TRBJ2-2; possibly TRBD2 for D (5 bases). The germline V gene has CDR1 SQVTM and CDR2 ANQGSEA. The ends were cut back, 0 bases at V and 4 bases at J, with 12 bases in the middle. The CDR3 is 15 residues long. CDR3 amino acids: CSVEDRARGTGELFF. The CDR3 nucleotides read TGCAGCGTTGAAGATCGTGCTCGGGGCACCGGGGAGCTGTTTTTT.

The chain joins TRBV2 to TRBJ2-2; no clear D. Trimming stripped 8 bases from V and 5 bases from J, with 18 bases between. This CDR3 comprises 15 residues. Germline loops: CDR1 SNHLY, CDR2 FYNNEI. The CDR3 reads CASGRNPGVTGELFF. The CDR3 DNA reads TGTGCCAGCGGTCGGAACCCAGGTGTTACCGGGGAGCTGTTTTTT.

The chain couples TRBV4-3 to TRBJ1-2; 10 bases match TRBD1. CDR3 size: 17 residues. Per germline, CDR1 LGHNA and CDR2 YSLEER. Losses at the gene ends were 6 bases for V and 5 bases for J; bases not matched to a gene: 15. CDR3 bases: TGCGCCAGCAGTAATTTCGTTGGACAGGGGGATTCGTATGGCTACACCTTC. Encoded protein: CASSNFVGQGDSYGYTF.